This T cell receptor beta chain was found in a study of blood T cell repertoires in COVID-19. In the study overall: The United States, Italy and Spain provided the acute and convalescent COVID-19 samples. T cells, B-cell-depleted T cells, or PBMCs provided the cDNA or gDNA that served as material.

There are 16 residues in the CDR3. In germline, CDR1 is SGHTA, CDR2 FQGNSA. V dropped 1 base and J dropped 6; count of bases not matched to a gene: 7. A word on this clone: Other DNA sequences within the sample encode an identical CDR3.

Per the study methods: Counts of nucleated cells, estimated from reference gene primer amplification, were obtained. TCRdb's table, derived via immunoSEQ multiplex PCR, lists solely in-frame clones and lacks some. That table furnishes V, J and clone size, whereas the DNA furnished D and trimming. The sample yields 150,000 to 200,000 clones, approximately 92% seen once. This chain connects TRBV7-2 to TRBJ2-1; 9 nucleotides line up with TRBD2. The source material was peripheral blood. The TCR originated in a man aged 45 to 65 with acute or convalescent COVID-19. The DNA for the CDR3 is TGTGCCAGCAGCTTAGGCGGCGGGGGGGCCCGCAATGAGCAGTTCTTC. This gives the protein CASSLGGGGARNEQFF.